This T cell receptor beta chain appears in the sequencing data of a study of T cells in Graves' hyperthyroidism and ophthalmopathy. Points from the study as a whole: Ophthalmopathy was identified by the model a median around 5.9 months ahead of onset. Ophthalmopathy and stable hyperthyroidism were told apart by a 13 V-J model. Most thyroid-expanded clonotypes above 0.001 were also found in blood.

At least ten counts were recorded for this clonotype. The antigen remains unidentified. PBMCs came from 9 to 10 ml fresh peripheral blood. The investigators amplified TCR beta CDR3 regions from RNA transcripts. Researchers ran a first-round RT-PCR on the TCR CDR3 using the HTBI primer set. TCRdb reanalysed the multiplex PCR reads using MiXCR and keeps one entry per CDR3 protein. This table has fewer than 250,000 distinct CDR3 sequences, approximately 16% appearing once. Germline CDR1 reads LNHDA; CDR2 reads SQIVND (reference sequence). The length of the CDR3 is 15 residues. Trimming removed 7 bases at V and 0 bases at J, with 13 bases between.

V gene TRBV19 combines with J gene TRBJ1-5; D is undetermined. The sequence derives from a woman between 18 and 29 years old with Graves' ophthalmopathy. Source material: blood. CDR3 in amino acids: CASTDRSYSNQPQHF. The CDR3 DNA reads TGTGCCAGTACTGATCGTTCATATAGCAATCAGCCCCAGCATTTT.